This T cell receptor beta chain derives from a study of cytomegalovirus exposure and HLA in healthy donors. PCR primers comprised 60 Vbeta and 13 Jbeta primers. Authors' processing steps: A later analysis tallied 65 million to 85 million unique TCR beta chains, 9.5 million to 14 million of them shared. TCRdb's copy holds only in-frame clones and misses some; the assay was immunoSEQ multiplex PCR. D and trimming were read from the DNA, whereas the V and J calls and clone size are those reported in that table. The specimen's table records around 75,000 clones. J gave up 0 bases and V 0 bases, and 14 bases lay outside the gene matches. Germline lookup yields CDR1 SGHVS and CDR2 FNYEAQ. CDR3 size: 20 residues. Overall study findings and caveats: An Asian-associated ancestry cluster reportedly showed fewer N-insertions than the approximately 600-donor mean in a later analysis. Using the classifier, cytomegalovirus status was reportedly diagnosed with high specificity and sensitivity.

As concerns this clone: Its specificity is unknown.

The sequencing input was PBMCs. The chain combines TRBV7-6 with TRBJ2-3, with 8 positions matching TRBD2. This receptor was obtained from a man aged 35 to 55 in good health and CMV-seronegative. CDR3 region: CASSLAPQSIAGRSTDTQYF. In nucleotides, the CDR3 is TGTGCCAGCAGCTTAGCGCCACAATCTATAGCGGGAAGGAGCACAGATACGCAGTATTTT.